The clone carrying this T cell receptor beta chain was counted only a few times. CDR1 LNHDA and CDR2 SQIVND come from the germline V gene (reference sequence). V shed 3 bases, J shed 1 base, and the junction held 15 bases outside the gene matches. The CDR3 is made up of 19 amino acids. The data are from a study of T cells in Graves' hyperthyroidism and ophthalmopathy. Turning to the study itself: Before any treatment, at initial diagnosis, peripheral blood was collected.

TCR beta CDR3 regions were amplified from RNA transcripts. First-round RT-PCR of the TCR CDR3 relied on the HTBI primer set. TCRdb re-analysed the multiplex PCR reads in MiXCR, keeping a single row per CDR3 protein. The data hold approximately 610,000 distinct CDR3 sequences, with roughly 14% observed a single time. Patients affected by ophthalmopathy presented a Clinical Activity Score of at least 3, a NOSPECS grade of at least 4, and disease duration below 3 months. The chain couples TRBV19 to TRBJ1-5, with TRBD1 matching over 7 bases. The receptor comes from a woman aged 40 to 50 with Graves' ophthalmopathy. The sequencing sample was made of blood. CDR3 amino acids: CASSILGRGRISSNQPQHF. CDR3 coding DNA: TGTGCCAGTAGTATTTTGGGCAGGGGGAGGATAAGCAGCAATCAGCCCCAGCATTTT.